This passage covers 10 T cell receptor beta chains from one sample sequenced in a study of beta chain features in type 1 diabetes. Reverse transcribing all isolated RNA meant expressed TCRB transcripts were sequenced. The data were produced by immunoSEQ multiplex PCR, yet TCRdb's version contains in-frame clones alone and is incomplete. This repertoire shows about 620,000 clones, 15% to 18% found once; its top ten account for about 0.086%. The sequenced sample was naive CD4+ T cells from blood. The receptors come from a man aged 18 to 30 in good health.

The chain links TRBV10-3 to TRBJ2-5, with TRBD1 matching 8 bases. Germline lookup yields CDR1 ENHRY and CDR2 SYGVKD. The CDR3 consists of 15 residues. The trim removed 6 bases at V and 2 bases at J, leaving 8 bases unmatched. The CDR3 DNA follows: TGTGCCATCAGACCCGGACAGGGACTTCAAGAGACCCAGTACTTC. Translating it yields CAIRPGQGLQETQYF.

V gene TRBV9 combines with J gene TRBJ2-3; D is ambiguous. The germline V gene has CDR1 SGDLS and CDR2 YYNGEE. The ends were cut back, 4 bases at V and 0 bases at J, with 6 bases in the middle. CDR3 length: 13 residues. The CDR3 sequence: CASSLSSTDTQYF. CDR3 sequence (DNA): TGTGCCAGCAGCCTCTCTAGCACAGATACGCAGTATTTT.

This rearrangement joins TRBV19 to TRBJ2-7; D is unresolved. V was clipped by 4 bases and J by 0 bases, with 10 bases between them. The germline CDR1 and CDR2 sequences are LNHDA and SQIVND (reference sequence). CDR3 size: 14 residues. CDR3 sequence reads: CASSTSSSSYEQYF. DNA for the CDR3: TGTGCCAGTAGTACGTCCAGCAGCTCCTACGAGCAGTACTTC. The full variable domain, in which reference TRBV19 and TRBJ2-7 provide the parts outside the CDR3, is DGGITQSPKYLFRKEGQNVTLSCEQNLNHDAMYWYRQDPGQGLRLIYYSQIVNDFQKGDIAEGYSVSREKKESFPLTVTSAQKNPTAFYLCASSTSSSSYEQYFGPGTRLTVT.

This clone occurred a few times. The rearrangement uses TRBV9 and TRBJ1-1; D unresolved. CDR1 is SGDLS, CDR2 YYNGEE, per germline. The CDR3 is made up of 14 amino acids. V was pared by 2 bases and J by 1 base, with 9 bases between. The CDR3, as DNA: TGTGCCAGCAGCGTCGACGTGAGGAACACTGAAGCTTTCTTT. Translating gives CASSVDVRNTEAFF.

The chain recombines TRBV9 with TRBJ2-1; no definite D call. The CDR3 consists of 12 residues. Trimming removed 6 bases from V and 9 bases from J, with 13 bases in between. The V gene's germline CDR1 is SGDLS and CDR2 YYNGEE. CDR3 nucleotide sequence: TGTGCCAGCAACCAAGGGATAGGTGAGCAGTTCTTC. Translating gives CASNQGIGEQFF. Full variable domain (missing parts from reference TRBV9 and TRBJ2-1): DSGVTQTPKHLITATGQRVTLRCSPRSGDLSVYWYQQSLDQGLQFLIQYYNGEERAKGNILERFSAQQFPDLHSELNLSSLELGDSALYFCASNQGIGEQFFGPGTRLTVL.

V and J are TRBV10-3 and TRBJ2-3, with 12 bases that match TRBD2. Per germline, CDR1 ENHRY and CDR2 SYGVKD. V gave up 5 bases and J gave up 0 bases; unmatched junction bases: 9. The length of the CDR3 is 18 residues. The CDR3 loop reads CAISRLAGDLRSTDTQYF. DNA of the CDR3: TGTGCCATCAGTAGACTAGCGGGAGACCTTCGTAGCACAGATACGCAGTATTTT.

V gene TRBV18 combines with J gene TRBJ2-7, with TRBD1 matching 8 bases. The V segment lost 6 bases and the J segment 0 bases; nucleotides outside the gene matches: 4. The CDR3 runs to 14 residues. Germline V gene lookup returns CDR1 KGHSH and CDR2 LQKENI. CDR3 coding DNA: TGTGCCAGCTCGTCCGGGACAGGCTCCTACGAGCAGTACTTC. Translated: CASSSGTGSYEQYF.

This clone has only a few counts. The chain is built from TRBV10-3 and TRBJ1-6; 8 bases are a match to TRBD1. The CDR3 covers 19 residues. CDR1 and CDR2 (germline): ENHRY, SYGVKD. Germline trimming cut 0 bases from V and 1 base from J; bases unmatched to any gene: 8. The chain's CDR3 is CAISESARGPESYNSPLHF. The CDR3 DNA is TGTGCCATCAGTGAGTCGGCCAGGGGGCCTGAATCCTATAATTCACCCCTCCACTTT.

Only a few counts were recorded for this clone. The rearrangement joins TRBV30 to TRBJ1-2; D is unclear. Trimming cost V 4 bases and J 2 bases, with 8 bases left between them. CDR3 length equals 12 residues. Germline V gene lookup returns CDR1 GTSNPN and CDR2 SVGIG (reference sequence). The CDR3 sequence: CAWKIRNYGYTF. The CDR3 region has the DNA TGTGCCTGGAAGATAAGGAACTATGGCTACACCTTC.

This chain joins TRBV25-1 and TRBJ1-3, with D perhaps TRBD1 (5 bases). The CDR3 is made up of 15 amino acids. V lost 5 bases, J lost 2 bases, and 13 bases lay in between. Germline lookup yields CDR1 MGHDK and CDR2 SYGVNS. This chain's CDR3 is CASSRDSGAGNTIYF. As DNA, the CDR3 is TGTGCCAGCAGTCGGGACTCCGGCGCTGGAAACACCATATATTTT.